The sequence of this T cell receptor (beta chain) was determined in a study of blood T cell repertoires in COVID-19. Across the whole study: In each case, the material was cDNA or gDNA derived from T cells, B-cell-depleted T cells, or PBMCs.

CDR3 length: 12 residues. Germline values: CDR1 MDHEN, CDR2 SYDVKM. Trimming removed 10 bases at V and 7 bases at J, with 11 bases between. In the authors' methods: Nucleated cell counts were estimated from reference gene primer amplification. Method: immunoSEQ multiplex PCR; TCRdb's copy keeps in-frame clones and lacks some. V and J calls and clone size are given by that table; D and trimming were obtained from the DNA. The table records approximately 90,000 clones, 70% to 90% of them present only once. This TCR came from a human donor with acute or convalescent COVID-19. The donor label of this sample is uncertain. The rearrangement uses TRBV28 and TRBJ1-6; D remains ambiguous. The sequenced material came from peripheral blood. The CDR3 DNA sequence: TGTGCCACCACAAAGATGAATTCACCCCTCCACTTT. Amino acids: CATTKMNSPLHF.